This T cell receptor (beta chain) was captured in a study of T cells in Graves' hyperthyroidism and ophthalmopathy. Study observations and caveats: A 13 V-J model separated ophthalmopathy from stable hyperthyroidism.

Using RNA transcripts as the source, TCR beta CDR3 regions were amplified. The HTBI primer set was used in a first-round RT-PCR of the TCR CDR3. TCRdb re-called the multiplex PCR reads through MiXCR, storing one row per CDR3 protein. The data hold about 640,000 distinct CDR3 sequences, with roughly 20% observed a single time. In germline, CDR1 is LNHDA, CDR2 SQIVND (reference sequence). This CDR3 spans 17 amino acids. V lost 4 bases, J lost 1 base, and 5 bases stayed unmatched. This clonotype was counted a few times. The antigen is unknown. The rearrangement uses TRBV19 and TRBJ2-6, with 9 bases that match TRBD1. This TCR was recovered from a man aged 25 to 40 with Graves' ophthalmopathy. Sequencing was done on a sample of blood. The CDR3 region has the DNA TGTGCCAGTAGTACCGGGACAGGGTTGTCTGGGGCCAACGTCCTGACTTTC. This gives the protein CASSTGTGLSGANVLTF.